This T cell receptor beta chain was recorded in a study of cytomegalovirus exposure and HLA in healthy donors. On this clone itself: Its antigen remains unknown.

Whole-study findings and limits: Several top significant clusters appeared, in a later analysis, to be linked to common viral pathogens.

PCR was performed using 60 Vbeta and 13 Jbeta primers. Generated by immunoSEQ multiplex PCR, the TCRdb table keeps only in-frame clones and is missing some. The table lists 72,000 or so clones, roughly 80% of them singletons. The CDR3 totals 14 residues. The V and J ends lost 3 bases and 5 bases, in that order; junction bases with no gene match: 4. Germline CDR1 MNHEY, CDR2 SMNVEV (reference sequence). The source is a woman aged 25 to 39 in good health and CMV-seropositive. The source material was PBMCs. The chain is built from TRBV27 and TRBJ1-5, with 7 bases identical to TRBD1. The CDR3 reads CASSLRQGDQPQHF. The CDR3 region has the DNA TGTGCCAGCAGTTTGCGACAGGGAGATCAGCCCCAGCATTTT.